This TCR beta chain was documented in a study of blood T cell repertoires in COVID-19. Repertoires were generated with immunoSEQ multiplex PCR, while TCRdb's copy carries only in-frame clones and drops some. This table has about 110,000 clones, over 65% appearing once. The sequence came from a woman between 35 and 50 years old with acute or convalescent COVID-19. The sequenced sample consisted of peripheral blood.

This CDR3 reads CASSLSSGVRTDTQYF. The CDR3 DNA follows: TGCGCCAGCAGCTTATCCTCAGGGGTCCGCACAGATACGCAGTATTTT. This chain uses TRBV5-1 with TRBJ2-3; maybe TRBD1 (6 bases). Germline V CDR1 and CDR2: SGHRS, YFSETQ. V lost 2 bases and J lost 1, with 14 bases in between. The CDR3 totals 16 residues.